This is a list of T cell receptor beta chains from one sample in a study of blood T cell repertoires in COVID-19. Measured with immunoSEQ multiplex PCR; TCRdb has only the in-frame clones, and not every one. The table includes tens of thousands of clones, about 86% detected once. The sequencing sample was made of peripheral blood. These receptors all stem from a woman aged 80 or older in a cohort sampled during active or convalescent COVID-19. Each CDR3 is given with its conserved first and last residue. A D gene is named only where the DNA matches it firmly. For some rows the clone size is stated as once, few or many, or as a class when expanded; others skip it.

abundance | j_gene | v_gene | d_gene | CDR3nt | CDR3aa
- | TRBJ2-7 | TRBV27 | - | TGTGCCAGCAGCCTAAGCGGTTCAGTCTACGAGCAGTACTTC | CASSLSGSVYEQYF
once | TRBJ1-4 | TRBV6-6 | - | TGTGCCAGCAAGCGGGATTCAACTAATGAAAAACTGTTTTTT | CASKRDSTNEKLFF
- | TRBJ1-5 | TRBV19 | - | TGTGCCAGTAGCATCACCCCACGGGGAAATCAGCCCCAGCATTTT | CASSITPRGNQPQHF
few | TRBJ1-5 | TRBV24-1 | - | TGTGCCACCAGTGATTCCAACTTGGTGCAGCATTTT | CATSDSNLVQHF
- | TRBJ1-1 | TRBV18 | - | TGTGCCAGCTCACCACTGAGGCTAGGGAACACTGAAGCTTTCTTT | CASSPLRLGNTEAFF
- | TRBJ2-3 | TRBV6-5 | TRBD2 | TGTGCCAGCAGTCCGGGACTAGCGGGAACAGATACGCAGTATTTT | CASSPGLAGTDTQYF
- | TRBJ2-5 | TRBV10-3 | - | TGTGCCATCAGTGAGCAGACCGGGAGAATACAGACCCAGTACTTC | CAISEQTGRIQTQYF
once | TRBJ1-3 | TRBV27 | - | TGTGCCAGCAGTTTCAGGGGTGGAAACACCATATATTTT | CASSFRGGNTIYF
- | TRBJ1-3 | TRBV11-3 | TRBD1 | TGTGCCAGCAGCCTGGGACAGGGGGACGGAAACACCATATATTTT | CASSLGQGDGNTIYF
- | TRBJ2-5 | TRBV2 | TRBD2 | TGTGCCAGCAGTGCAGAAGCGGGAATCGGGAAGACCCAGTACTTC | CASSAEAGIGKTQYF
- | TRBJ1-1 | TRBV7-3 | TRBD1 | TGTGCCAGCAGCTTAACCGGACAGGAAGGGGCTGAAGCTTTCTTT | CASSLTGQEGAEAFF
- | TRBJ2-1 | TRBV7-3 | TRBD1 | TGTGCCAGCAGCTTAGGGCAGGGGGCTTACAATGAGCAGTTCTTC | CASSLGQGAYNEQFF
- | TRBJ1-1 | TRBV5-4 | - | TGTGCCAGCAGCTCCCAGAACACTGAAGCTTTCTTT | CASSSQNTEAFF
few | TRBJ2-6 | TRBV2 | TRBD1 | TGTGCCAGCAGTGAAAGGAGAGGGGGCCCAACAGGTTCTGGGGCCAACGTCCTGACTTTC | CASSERRGGPTGSGANVLTF
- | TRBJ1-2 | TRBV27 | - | TGTGCCAGCAGTTCATACCCAACGGACTACTATGGCTACACCTTC | CASSSYPTDYYGYTF
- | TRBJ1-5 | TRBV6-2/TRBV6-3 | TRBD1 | TGTGCCAGCAGCGGACAGGTCGATCAGCCCCAGCATTTT | CASSGQVDQPQHF
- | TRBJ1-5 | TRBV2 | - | TGTGCCAGCAGCCAGGGGTTATCGGGGAATCAGCCCCAGCATTTT | CASSQGLSGNQPQHF
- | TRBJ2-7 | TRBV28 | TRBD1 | TGTGCCAGCAGGGGGACAGCAAGCTCCTACGAGCAGTACTTC | CASRGTASSYEQYF
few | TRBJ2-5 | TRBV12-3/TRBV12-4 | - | TGTGCCAGCAGTATAGGACAGCAAGAGACCCAGTACTTC | CASSIGQQETQYF
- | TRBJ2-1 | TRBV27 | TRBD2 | TGTGCCAGCAGTGGGACTAGCGAGAAGAATTACAATGAGCAGTTCTTC | CASSGTSEKNYNEQFF
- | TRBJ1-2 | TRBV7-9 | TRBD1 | TGTGCCAGCAGTGGGACAGGGGCCTATGGCTACACCTTC | CASSGTGAYGYTF
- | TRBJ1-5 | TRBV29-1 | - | TGCAGCGTTGCGTCGGGAGGGGATCAGCCCCAGCATTTT | CSVASGGDQPQHF
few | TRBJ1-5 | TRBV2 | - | TGTGCCAGCAGTGAATCTGCGGGTTTTCAGCCCCAGCATTTT | CASSESAGFQPQHF
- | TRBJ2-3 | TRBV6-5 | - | TGTGCCAGCAGTTATATGACAGTCACAGATACGCAGTATTTT | CASSYMTVTDTQYF
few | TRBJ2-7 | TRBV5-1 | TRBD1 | TGCGCCAGCAGCTCACAGGGGCCCTCCTACGAGCAGTACTTC | CASSSQGPSYEQYF
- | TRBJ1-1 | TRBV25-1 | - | TGTGCCAGCAGTAGGACAGAGAACACTGAAGCTTTCTTT | CASSRTENTEAFF
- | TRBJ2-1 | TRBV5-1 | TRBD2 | TGCGCCAGCAGCTTGGAGATCGCGGGAGTCTACAATGAGCAGTTCTTC | CASSLEIAGVYNEQFF
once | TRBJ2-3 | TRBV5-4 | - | TGTGCCAGCAACCAGCCACTAGGTGCGGGGAATACAGATACGCAGTATTTT | CASNQPLGAGNTDTQYF
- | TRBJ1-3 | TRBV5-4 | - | TGTGCCAGCAGCCAACCACGCAGGGCAGGGAAGAGCTCTGGAAACACCATATATTTT | CASSQPRRAGKSSGNTIYF
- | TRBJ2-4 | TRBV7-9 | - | TGTGCCAGCAGCCGTACAGTTGCCAAAAACATTCAGTACTTC | CASSRTVAKNIQYF
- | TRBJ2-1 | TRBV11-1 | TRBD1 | TGTGCCAGCAGCCCCACAGGGGGCTACTACAATGAGCAGTTCTTC | CASSPTGGYYNEQFF
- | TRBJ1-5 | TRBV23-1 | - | TGCGCCAGCAGTCAACCTAACGGCGACAGCTTTGAATACCGTAATCAGCCCCAGCATTTT | CASSQPNGDSFEYRNQPQHF
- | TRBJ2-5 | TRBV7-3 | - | TGTGCCAGCAGCTTACGGACTGCCGGAGAGACCCAGTACTTC | CASSLRTAGETQYF
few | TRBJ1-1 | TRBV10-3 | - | TGTGCCATCAGGTTGACAGGAATGAACACTGAAGCTTTCTTT | CAIRLTGMNTEAFF
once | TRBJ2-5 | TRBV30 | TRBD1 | TGTGCCTGGAGCCTAACACGACAGGGGTCGCAAGAGACCCAGTACTTC | CAWSLTRQGSQETQYF
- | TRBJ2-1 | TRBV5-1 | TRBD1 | TGCGCCAGCAGCTTGGGACAGGGGGACAATGAGCAGTTCTTC | CASSLGQGDNEQFF
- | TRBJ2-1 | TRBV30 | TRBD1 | TGTGCCTGGGGGGGACAGGGCGGAGGGCAGTTCTTC | CAWGGQGGGQFF
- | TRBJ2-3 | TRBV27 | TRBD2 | TGTGCCAGCAGAACACTAGCGGGGGGCACGGGTACGCAGTATTTT | CASRTLAGGTGTQYF
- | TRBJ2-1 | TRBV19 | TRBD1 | TGTGCCAGTAGTATAGGGGGACAGGTCCGGGAGCAGTTCTTC | CASSIGGQVREQFF
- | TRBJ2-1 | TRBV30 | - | TGTGCCTGGCATCCCGGGACAACCTACAATGAGCAGTTCTTC | CAWHPGTTYNEQFF
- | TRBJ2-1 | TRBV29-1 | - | TGCAGCGTTGGTGTAGGGGCGCGGCAGTTCTTC | CSVGVGARQFF
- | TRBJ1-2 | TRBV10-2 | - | TGCGCCATTCGACAGCACTATGGCTACACCTTC | CAIRQHYGYTF
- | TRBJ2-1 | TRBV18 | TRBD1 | TGTGCCAGCTCCCCCCAAACAGGGGGCTACAATGAGCAGTTCTTC | CASSPQTGGYNEQFF
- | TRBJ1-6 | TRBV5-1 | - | TGCGCCAGCAGCTTGGAGAGGTTAAATTCACCCCTCCACTTT | CASSLERLNSPLHF
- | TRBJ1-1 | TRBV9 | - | TGTGCCAGCAGCCCGCCTACCGCTGAAGCTTTCTTT | CASSPPTAEAFF
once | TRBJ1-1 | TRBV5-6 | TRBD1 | TGTGCCAGCAGTACTGACAGGGGGCGGACTGAAGCTTTCTTT | CASSTDRGRTEAFF
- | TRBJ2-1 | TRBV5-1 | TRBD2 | TGCGCCAGCAGCCTGGGGACTAGCTCCGGGGAGCAGTTCTTC | CASSLGTSSGEQFF
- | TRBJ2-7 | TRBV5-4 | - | TGTGCCAGCAGCCGATTGACAGGTGTCCCCTACGAGCAGTACTTC | CASSRLTGVPYEQYF
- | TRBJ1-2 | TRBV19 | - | TGTGCCAGTAGTATAGGAACAGGGAACTATGGCTACACCTTC | CASSIGTGNYGYTF
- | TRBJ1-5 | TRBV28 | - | TGTGCCAGCAGTTTACCAAGGGGGTATCAGCCCCAGCATTTT | CASSLPRGYQPQHF
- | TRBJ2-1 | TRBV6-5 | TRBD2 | TGTGCCAGCAGGCTCGGACTAGCGGTTTACAATGAGCAGTTCTTC | CASRLGLAVYNEQFF